This T cell receptor (beta chain) was identified in a study of T cells in Graves' hyperthyroidism and ophthalmopathy. Study overall: It was at initial diagnosis, before any treatment, that peripheral blood was collected.

This clonotype was detected ten times or more. Uncontrolled infection, other autoimmune disease, pregnancy and lactation each barred patients from inclusion. V lost 3 bases and J lost 6, with 11 bases in between. The CDR3 spans 13 residues. The germline CDR1 and CDR2 sequences are LGHDT and YNNKEL (reference sequence). RNA transcripts provided the source from which TCR beta CDR3 regions were amplified. HTBI primers were the set used in a first-round RT-PCR of the TCR CDR3. TCRdb itself ran the multiplex PCR reads through MiXCR, one entry per CDR3 protein. In the table there are around 350,000 distinct CDR3 sequences, about 18% of which are singletons.

The chain couples TRBV3-1 to TRBJ1-2; D ambiguous. This sequence was found in a woman younger than 30 with Graves' hyperthyroidism. Sequencing was done on a sample of blood. The CDR3 nucleotides read TGTGCCAGCAGCCAGGGGATGGGGAATGGCTACACCTTC. Translating gives CASSQGMGNGYTF.